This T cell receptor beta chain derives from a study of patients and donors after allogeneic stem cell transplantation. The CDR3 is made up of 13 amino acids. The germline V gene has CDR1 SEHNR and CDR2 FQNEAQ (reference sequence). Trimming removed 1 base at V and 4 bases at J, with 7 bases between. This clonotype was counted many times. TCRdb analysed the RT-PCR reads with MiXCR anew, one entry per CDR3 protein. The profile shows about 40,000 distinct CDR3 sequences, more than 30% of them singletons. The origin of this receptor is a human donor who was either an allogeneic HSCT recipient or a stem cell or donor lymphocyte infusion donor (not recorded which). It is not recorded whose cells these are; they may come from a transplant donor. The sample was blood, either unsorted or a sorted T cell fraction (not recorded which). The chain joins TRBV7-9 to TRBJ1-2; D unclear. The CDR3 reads CASSLGNIYGYTF. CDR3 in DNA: TGTGCCAGCAGCTTAGGGAACATCTATGGCTACACCTTC.